Below, 22 T cell receptor beta chains from the same sample are listed, as sequenced in a study of blood T cell repertoires in COVID-19. This table comes from immunoSEQ multiplex PCR, and its TCRdb copy is limited to in-frame clones, with some not included. Of fewer than 120,000 clones listed, approximately 90% are singletons. Sequencing was performed on peripheral blood. These receptors came from a woman between 45 and 65 years old with acute or convalescent COVID-19.

This chain uses TRBV12-3 or TRBV12-4 with TRBJ1-1; D might be TRBD1 (5 bases). CDR3 length equals 13 residues. Trimming stripped 6 bases from V and 5 bases from J, with 13 bases between. For the CDR3, the DNA is TGTGCCAGCAGGCAAGGGGATGGAACTGAAGCTTTCTTT. This sequence encodes CASRQGDGTEAFF.

The chain joins TRBV15 to TRBJ1-2, with D possibly being TRBD1 (5 bases). V was trimmed by 7 bases and J by 4 bases, leaving 13 bases between them. The CDR3 has 13 amino acids. From germline, CDR1 is LNHNV and CDR2 YYDKDF (reference sequence). The CDR3 coding sequence is TGTGCCACCACCGCGGGGCCCCCCTATGGCTACACCTTC. It yields the protein CATTAGPPYGYTF.

The rearrangement joins TRBV5-6 to TRBJ1-2, with 8 bases lining up with TRBD1. The V gene end was trimmed by 2 bases and the J gene end by 2 bases; junction bases not matched to a gene: 8. This CDR3 comprises 16 residues. Germline V gene sequence: CDR1 SGHDT, CDR2 YYEEEE. The CDR3 DNA is TGTGCCAGCAGCTTTGCTGCAGGGGGCCGAAACTATGGCTACACCTTC. This translates into CASSFAAGGRNYGYTF.

The chain carries TRBV7-9 and TRBJ2-3; TRBD1 aligns across 11 bases. V shed 5 bases, J shed 6 bases, and the junction held 7 bases outside the gene matches. Germline values: CDR1 SEHNR, CDR2 FQNEAQ (reference sequence). The CDR3 has 15 residues. The CDR3 nucleotides are TGTGCCAGCAGCGCAGGACAGGGGGCGGGGGATACGCAGTATTTT. Its translation: CASSAGQGAGDTQYF.

This sequence joins TRBV5-5 and TRBJ2-1, with TRBD2 identical over 8 bases. With V trimmed by 9 bases and J by 5 bases, 16 bases remained unmatched. Germline assignment: CDR1 SGHKS and CDR2 YYEKEE (reference sequence). The CDR3 runs to 16 residues. The CDR3 region has the DNA TGTGCCACCTTCCCGGAGGGGACTAGGTCCGACAATGAGCAGTTCTTC. This codes for CATFPEGTRSDNEQFF.

V and J are TRBV7-8 and TRBJ1-3, with TRBD1 identical over 7 bases. Germline V gene lookup returns CDR1 SGHVS and CDR2 FQNEAQ. The CDR3 has 17 amino acids. Germline trimming cut 5 bases from V and 4 bases from J; bases unmatched to any gene: 14. The CDR3 loop reads CASSRGWAGTAGNTIYF. The CDR3, as DNA: TGTGCCAGCAGCCGAGGATGGGCCGGGACAGCCGGAAACACCATATATTTT.

This clone was seen only a few times. The gene calls are TRBV18 and TRBJ1-1; D is uncertain. Germline V lookup: CDR1 KGHSH, CDR2 LQKENI. The CDR3 is 12 amino acids. Trimming removed 2 bases at V and 7 bases at J, with 8 bases between. Here the CDR3 reads CASSPNLSEAFF. The DNA for the CDR3 is TGTGCCAGCTCACCAAACCTTAGTGAAGCTTTCTTT. Full variable domain (outside the CDR3, taken from reference TRBV18 and TRBJ1-1): NAGVMQNPRHLVRRRGQEARLRCSPMKGHSHVYWYRQLPEEGLKFMVYLQKENIIDESGMPKERFSAEFPKEGPSILRIQQVVRGDSAAYFCASSPNLSEAFFGQGTRLTVV.

The gene calls are TRBV6-5 and TRBJ1-5, with no clear D. The CDR3 is made up of 13 amino acids. V gave up 7 bases and J gave up 5 bases, with 12 bases separating them. Germline-derived CDR1 and CDR2 are MNHEY and SVGAGI. The CDR3 sequence: CASIRDRDQPQHF. CDR3 DNA sequence: TGTGCCAGCATCCGGGATCGCGATCAGCCCCAGCATTTT.

The rearrangement links TRBV6-6 to TRBJ2-7; 11 bases are a match to TRBD1. The J segment lost 4 bases and the V segment lost 5 bases, leaving 4 bases of the junction unmatched. Germline-derived CDR1 and CDR2 are MNHNY and SVGAGI (reference sequence). The length of the CDR3 is 14 residues. CDR3 region: CASSPRDRGYEQYF. The CDR3 coding sequence is TGTGCCAGCAGTCCCCGGGACAGGGGGTACGAGCAGTACTTC.

This clone appeared a single time. The V gene is TRBV28, the J gene TRBJ2-1; a weak D match, TRBD2 (5 bases). The germline CDR1 and CDR2 sequences are MDHEN and SYDVKM. This CDR3 is 15 amino acids long. Trimming took 6 bases from V and 5 from J, leaving 17 bases between them. The CDR3 reads CASRQVVSAHNEQFF. The DNA of the CDR3 is TGTGCCAGCAGGCAGGTGGTTAGCGCACACAATGAGCAGTTCTTC.

The genes are TRBV5-1 and TRBJ2-1; D call uncertain. V was clipped by 1 base and J by 2 bases, with 7 bases between them. The CDR3 totals 14 residues. Looked up from germline, CDR1 is SGHRS and CDR2 is YFSETQ. The chain's CDR3 is CASSLSQTYNEQFF. In nucleotides, the CDR3 is TGCGCCAGCAGCTTGAGTCAGACCTACAATGAGCAGTTCTTC.

This clone was observed a handful of times. This chain links TRBV30 with TRBJ2-5, with D perhaps TRBD1 (8 bases). The V end lost 3 bases, the J end lost 7 bases, and 24 bases lay between the germline ends. The germline V gene encodes CDR1 GTSNPN and CDR2 SVGIG (reference sequence). The CDR3 length is 16 residues. Written as DNA, the CDR3 is TGTGCCTGGAGCGGGAGGACAGGGAGAGAAGGTGGGACCCAGTACTTC. This gives the protein CAWSGRTGREGGTQYF.

The chain uses TRBV29-1 and TRBJ1-1, with 7 bases aligning to TRBD1. The germline CDR1 and CDR2 sequences are SQVTM and ANQGSEA. This CDR3 contains 14 residues. After removal of 7 bases from V and 5 bases from J, the junction contained 13 bases not matched to a gene. The CDR3 loop is CSANTHRGPTEAFF. In DNA form, the CDR3 reads TGCAGCGCCAACACTCACAGGGGTCCAACTGAAGCTTTCTTT.

V gene TRBV28 combines with J gene TRBJ1-5; 8 bases fit TRBD1. Germline V gene lookup returns CDR1 MDHEN and CDR2 SYDVKM. The length of the CDR3 is 15 residues. V dropped 6 bases and J dropped 4; count of bases not matched to a gene: 8. CDR3 residues: CASRPQGALNQPQHF. The CDR3 DNA sequence: TGTGCCAGCAGACCTCAGGGGGCGCTTAATCAGCCCCAGCATTTT.

The table lists this clone with a few counts. The chain is built from TRBV15 and TRBJ2-1, with 9 bases that match TRBD1. V gave up 2 bases and J gave up 6 bases; unmatched junction bases: 8. The CDR3 has 16 amino acids. The germline V gene encodes CDR1 LNHNV and CDR2 YYDKDF (reference sequence). The CDR3 DNA reads TGTGCCACCAGCAGAAACCCAGGGACAGGGACCAATGAGCAGTTCTTC. Translation: CATSRNPGTGTNEQFF.

This rearrangement joins TRBV28 to TRBJ1-5; a possible D gene is TRBD1 (6 bases). Trimming removed 4 bases from V and 1 base from J, with 20 bases in between. Germline CDR1 and CDR2: MDHEN and SYDVKM. There are 18 residues in the CDR3. DNA of the CDR3: TGTGCCAGCAGTTCGATTACGGGACACAAGGGAAGCAATCAGCCCCAGCATTTT. The encoded protein is CASSSITGHKGSNQPQHF.

The rearrangement links TRBV7-9 to TRBJ2-3; 11 nucleotides agree with TRBD2. After removal of 5 bases from V and 7 bases from J, the junction contained 8 bases not matched to a gene. Germline CDR1 is SEHNR and CDR2 is FQNEAQ (reference sequence). The CDR3 totals 15 residues. CDR3 residues: CASSATSGMGYTQYF. The CDR3 DNA sequence: TGTGCCAGCAGCGCGACTAGCGGGATGGGATATACGCAGTATTTT.

This clone was picked up one time. The rearrangement uses TRBV7-2 and TRBJ1-3; a possible D gene is TRBD1 (6 bases). Germline loops: CDR1 SGHTA, CDR2 FQGNSA. The CDR3 covers 16 residues. The germline V and J ends were trimmed by 2 bases and 1 base, with 12 bases remaining between them. The CDR3 region has the DNA TGTGCCAGCAGCTTATGGGGGCGGACTTCTGGAAACACCATATATTTT. Translation gives CASSLWGRTSGNTIYF. Looking up the rest from reference TRBV7-2 and TRBJ1-3 gives the full variable domain: GAGVSQSPSNKVTEKGKDVELRCDPISGHTALYWYRQSLGQGLEFLIYFQGNSAPDKSGLPSDRFSAERTGGSVSTLTIQRTQQEDSAVYLCASSLWGRTSGNTIYFGEGSWLTVV.

V gene TRBV18 combines with J gene TRBJ1-5; tentative D call: TRBD1 (5 bases). The CDR3 consists of 16 residues. Germline V gives CDR1 KGHSH, CDR2 LQKENI. Trimming cost V 0 bases and J 1 base, with 10 bases left between them. CDR3 loop: CASSPPGRASNQPQHF. In nucleotides, the CDR3 is TGTGCCAGCTCACCACCGGGCAGGGCCAGCAATCAGCCCCAGCATTTT.

The count of this clone is one. This chain joins TRBV5-3 and TRBJ2-2, with a tentative D call TRBD1 (7 bases). TRBV5-3 is labeled an ORF, and its function is uncertain. Trimming left V 6 bases short and J 7 bases short, with 19 bases between. The CDR3 extends over 15 amino acids. CDR3 amino acids: CARILEGARGGELFF. DNA for the CDR3: TGTGCCAGAATCCTGGAGGGGGCCAGGGGCGGGGAGCTGTTTTTT.

The chain carries TRBV7-2 and TRBJ1-5; TRBD1 might be the D (5 bases). This CDR3 has 15 residues. Looked up from germline, CDR1 is SGHTA and CDR2 is FQGNSA. Trimming stripped 4 bases from V and 5 bases from J, with 15 bases between. DNA of the CDR3: TGTGCCAGCAGCTCCCGCCAGGGTGGAGATCAGCCCCAGCATTTT. This codes for CASSSRQGGDQPQHF.

This chain links TRBV29-1 with TRBJ2-4, with 10 bases matching TRBD2. From germline, CDR1 is SQVTM and CDR2 ANQGSEA. J gave up 0 bases and V 4 bases, and 12 bases lay outside the gene matches. The CDR3 spans 18 residues. CDR3 bases: TGCAGCGTTGGAGGGGGAGCGGGAGGGCCTCTAGCCAAAAACATTCAGTACTTC. It specifies CSVGGGAGGPLAKNIQYF.